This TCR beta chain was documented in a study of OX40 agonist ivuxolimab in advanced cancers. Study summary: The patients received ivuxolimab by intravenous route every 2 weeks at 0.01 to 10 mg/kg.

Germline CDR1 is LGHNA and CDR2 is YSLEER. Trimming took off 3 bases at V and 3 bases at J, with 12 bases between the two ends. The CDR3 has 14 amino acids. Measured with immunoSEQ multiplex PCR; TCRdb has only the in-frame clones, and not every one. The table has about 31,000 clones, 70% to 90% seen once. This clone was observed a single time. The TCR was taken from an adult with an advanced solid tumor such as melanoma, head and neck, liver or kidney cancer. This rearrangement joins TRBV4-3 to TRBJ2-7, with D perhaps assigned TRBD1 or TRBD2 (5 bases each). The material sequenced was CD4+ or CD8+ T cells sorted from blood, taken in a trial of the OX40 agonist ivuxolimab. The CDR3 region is CASSHDGADYEQYF. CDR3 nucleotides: TGCGCCAGCAGCCATGACGGGGCCGACTACGAGCAGTACTTC.